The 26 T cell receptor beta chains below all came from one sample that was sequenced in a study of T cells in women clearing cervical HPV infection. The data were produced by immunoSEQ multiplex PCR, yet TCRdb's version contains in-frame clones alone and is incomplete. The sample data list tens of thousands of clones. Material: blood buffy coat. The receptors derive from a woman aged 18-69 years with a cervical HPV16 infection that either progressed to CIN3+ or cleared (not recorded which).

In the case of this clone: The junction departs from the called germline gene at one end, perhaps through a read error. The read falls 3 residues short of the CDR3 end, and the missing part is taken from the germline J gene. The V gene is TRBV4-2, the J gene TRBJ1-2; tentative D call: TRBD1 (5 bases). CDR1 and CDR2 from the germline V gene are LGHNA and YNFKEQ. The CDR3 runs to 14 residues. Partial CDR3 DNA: TGCGCCAGCAGCCAACAATCAGGGTCCTATGGC. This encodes CASSQQSGSYG. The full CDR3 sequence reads CASSQQSGSYGYTF.

CDR3 DNA (partial): TGTGCCAGCAGTCTATCGGGGGGGATTAATTCACCC. Its protein product is CASSLSGGINSP. The CDR3, in full, reads CASSLSGGINSPLHF. The rearrangement links TRBV2 to TRBJ1-6, with D perhaps matching TRBD1 (5 bases). The sequence runs out 3 residues before the end of the CDR3; the remainder is reconstructed from the germline J gene. Germline lookup yields CDR1 SNHLY and CDR2 FYNNEI. CDR3 length equals 15 residues. The germline V and J ends were trimmed by 5 bases and 6 bases, with 14 bases remaining between them.

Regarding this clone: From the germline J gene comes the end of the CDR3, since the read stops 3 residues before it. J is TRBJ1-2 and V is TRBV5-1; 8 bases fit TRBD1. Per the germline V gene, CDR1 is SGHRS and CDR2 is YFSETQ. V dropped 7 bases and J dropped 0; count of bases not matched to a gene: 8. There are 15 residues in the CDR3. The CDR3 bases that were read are TGCGCCAGCGGAAATTCGACAGGGGCTAACTATGGC. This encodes CASGNSTGANYG. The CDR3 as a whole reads CASGNSTGANYGYTF.

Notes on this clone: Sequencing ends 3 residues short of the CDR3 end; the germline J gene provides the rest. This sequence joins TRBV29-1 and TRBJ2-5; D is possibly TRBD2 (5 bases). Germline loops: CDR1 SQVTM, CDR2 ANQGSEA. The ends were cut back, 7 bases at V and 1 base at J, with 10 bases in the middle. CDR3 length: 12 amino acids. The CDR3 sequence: CSADFVQETQYF. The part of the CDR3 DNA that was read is TGCAGCGCGGACTTCGTCCAAGAGACC.

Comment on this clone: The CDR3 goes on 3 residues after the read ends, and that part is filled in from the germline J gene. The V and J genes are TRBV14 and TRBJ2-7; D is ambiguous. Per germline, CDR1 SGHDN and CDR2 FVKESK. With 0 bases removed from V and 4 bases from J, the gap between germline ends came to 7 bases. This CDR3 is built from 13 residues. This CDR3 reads CASSQDGLYEQYF. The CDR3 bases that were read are TGTGCCAGCAGCCAAGATGGGCTGTACGAG.

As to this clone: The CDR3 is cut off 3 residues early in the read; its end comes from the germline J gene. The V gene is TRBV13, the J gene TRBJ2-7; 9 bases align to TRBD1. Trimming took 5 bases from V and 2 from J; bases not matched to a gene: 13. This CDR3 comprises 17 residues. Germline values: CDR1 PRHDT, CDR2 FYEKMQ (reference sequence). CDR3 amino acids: CASSPYPGQGGAYEQYF. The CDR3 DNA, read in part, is TGTGCCAGCAGCCCCTACCCGGGACAGGGTGGGGCCTACGAG.

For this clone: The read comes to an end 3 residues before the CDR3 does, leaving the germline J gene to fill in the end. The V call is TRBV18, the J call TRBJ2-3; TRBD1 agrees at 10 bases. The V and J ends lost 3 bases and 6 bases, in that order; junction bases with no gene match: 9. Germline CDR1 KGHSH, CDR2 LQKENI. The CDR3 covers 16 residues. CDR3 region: CASSPQPGQGYDTQYF. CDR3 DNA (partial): TGTGCCAGCTCACCCCAACCGGGACAGGGGTATGATACG.

The CDR3 DNA, read in part, is TGTGCCAGCAGCTTGGGACTAGCGGGGGAAGAGACC. Amino acid sequence: CASSLGLAGEET. The CDR3 in its entirety is CASSLGLAGEETQYF. The chain joins TRBV7-9 to TRBJ2-5; TRBD2 matches at 14 bases. The read ends 3 residues early relative to the CDR3; the germline J gene fills the gap. The germline gives CDR1 SEHNR, CDR2 FQNEAQ (reference sequence). The CDR3 covers 15 residues. V lost 3 bases to trimming and J lost 3 bases; unmatched junction nucleotides: 0.

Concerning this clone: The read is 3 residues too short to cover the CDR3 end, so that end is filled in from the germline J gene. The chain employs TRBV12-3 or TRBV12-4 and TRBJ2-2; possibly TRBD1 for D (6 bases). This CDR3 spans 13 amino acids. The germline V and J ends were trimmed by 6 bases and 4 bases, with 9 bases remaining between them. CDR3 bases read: TGTGCCAGCAGCCCAGGGGTCACCGGGGAG. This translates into CASSPGVTGE. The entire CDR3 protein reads CASSPGVTGELFF.

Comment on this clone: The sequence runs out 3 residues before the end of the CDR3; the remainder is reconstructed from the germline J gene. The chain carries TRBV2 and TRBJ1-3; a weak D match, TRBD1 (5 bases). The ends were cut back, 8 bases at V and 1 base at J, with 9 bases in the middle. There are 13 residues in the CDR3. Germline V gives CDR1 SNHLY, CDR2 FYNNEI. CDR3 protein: CASRGDSGNTIYF. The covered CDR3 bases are TGTGCCAGCCGAGGGGATTCTGGAAACACC.

The sequenced CDR3 bases are TGCAGTGCTAGTGGGACAGACAATTTCTACAATGAG. This codes for CSASGTDNFYNE. The whole CDR3 sequence is CSASGTDNFYNEQFF. The genes are TRBV20-1 and TRBJ2-1, with TRBD1 matching over 7 bases. The CDR3 end falls 3 residues outside the read, so it is completed with the germline J gene. Looked up from germline, CDR1 is DFQATT and CDR2 is SNEGSKA (reference sequence). This CDR3 is 15 amino acids long. V lost 3 bases to trimming and J lost 3 bases; unmatched junction nucleotides: 8.

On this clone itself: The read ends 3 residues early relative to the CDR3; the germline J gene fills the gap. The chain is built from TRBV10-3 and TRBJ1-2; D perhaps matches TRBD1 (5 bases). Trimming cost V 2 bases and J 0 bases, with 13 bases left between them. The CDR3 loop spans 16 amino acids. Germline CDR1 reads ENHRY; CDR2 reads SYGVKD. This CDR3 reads CAISEPRQSTNYGYTF. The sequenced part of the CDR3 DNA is TGTGCCATCAGTGAGCCACGACAGTCCACTAACTATGGC.

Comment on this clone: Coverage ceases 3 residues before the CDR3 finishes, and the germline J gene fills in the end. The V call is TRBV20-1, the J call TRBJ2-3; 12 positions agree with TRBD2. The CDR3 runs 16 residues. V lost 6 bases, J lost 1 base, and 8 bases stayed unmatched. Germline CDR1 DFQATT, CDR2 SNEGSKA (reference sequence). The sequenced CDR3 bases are TGCAGTGCCCAGAGAGCTAGCGGGAGGGGCACAGATACG. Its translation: CSAQRASGRGTDT. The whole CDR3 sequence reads CSAQRASGRGTDTQYF.

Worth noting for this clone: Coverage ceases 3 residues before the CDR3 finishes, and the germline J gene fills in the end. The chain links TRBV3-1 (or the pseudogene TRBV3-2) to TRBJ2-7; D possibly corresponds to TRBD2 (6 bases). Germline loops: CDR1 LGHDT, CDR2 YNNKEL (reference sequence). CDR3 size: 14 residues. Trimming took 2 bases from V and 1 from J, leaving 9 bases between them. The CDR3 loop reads CASSQPGLSYEQYF. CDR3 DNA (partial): TGTGCCAGCAGCCAACCGGGACTTTCCTACGAG.

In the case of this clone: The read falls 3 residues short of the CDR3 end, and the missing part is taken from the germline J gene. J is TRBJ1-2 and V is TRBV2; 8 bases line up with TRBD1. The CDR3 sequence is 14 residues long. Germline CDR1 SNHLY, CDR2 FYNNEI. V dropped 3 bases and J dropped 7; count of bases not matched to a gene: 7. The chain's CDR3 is CASSERQGARGYTF. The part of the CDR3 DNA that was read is TGTGCCAGCAGTGAGAGGCAGGGGGCACGTGGC.

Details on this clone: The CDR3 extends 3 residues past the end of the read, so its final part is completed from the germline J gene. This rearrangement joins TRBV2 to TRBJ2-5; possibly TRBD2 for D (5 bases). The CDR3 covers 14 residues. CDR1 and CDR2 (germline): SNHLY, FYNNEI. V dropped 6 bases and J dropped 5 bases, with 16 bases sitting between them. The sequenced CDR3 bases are TGTGCCAGCAGCGACCGGCACACGGGGGAGACC. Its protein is CASSDRHTGET. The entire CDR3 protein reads CASSDRHTGETQYF.

The covered CDR3 bases are TGTGCCAGCATCAGGGGGCGAGGAACTGAA. It is translated as CASIRGRGTE. The full CDR3 reads CASIRGRGTEAFF. V and J are TRBV7-9 and TRBJ1-1; 8 positions agree with TRBD1. The read terminates 3 residues ahead of where the CDR3 ends, so the germline J gene completes it. The CDR3 has 13 amino acids. CDR1 is SEHNR and CDR2 is FQNEAQ in the germline V gene (reference sequence). Trimming removed 7 bases from V and 5 bases from J; junction bases left unmatched: 6.

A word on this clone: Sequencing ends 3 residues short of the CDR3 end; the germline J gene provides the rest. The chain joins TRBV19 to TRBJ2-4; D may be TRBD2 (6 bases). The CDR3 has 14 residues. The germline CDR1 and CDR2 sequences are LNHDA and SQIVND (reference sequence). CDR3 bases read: TGTGCCAGTAGTATAGTTGGAGGGCCCTATGGT. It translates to CASSIVGGPYG. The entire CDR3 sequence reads CASSIVGGPYGQYF. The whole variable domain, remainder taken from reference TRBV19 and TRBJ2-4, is DGGITQSPKYLFRKEGQNVTLSCEQNLNHDAMYWYRQDPGQGLRLIYYSQIVNDFQKGDIAEGYSVSREKKESFPLTVTSAQKNPTAFYLCASSIVGGPYGQYFGAGTRLSVL.

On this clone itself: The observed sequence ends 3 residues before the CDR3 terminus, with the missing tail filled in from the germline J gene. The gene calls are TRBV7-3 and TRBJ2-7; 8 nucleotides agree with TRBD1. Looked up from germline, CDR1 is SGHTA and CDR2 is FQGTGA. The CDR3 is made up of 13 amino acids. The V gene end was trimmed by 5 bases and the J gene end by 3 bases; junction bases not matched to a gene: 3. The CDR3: CASSRDRGYEQYF. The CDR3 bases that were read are TGTGCCAGCAGCCGCGACAGGGGCTACGAG.

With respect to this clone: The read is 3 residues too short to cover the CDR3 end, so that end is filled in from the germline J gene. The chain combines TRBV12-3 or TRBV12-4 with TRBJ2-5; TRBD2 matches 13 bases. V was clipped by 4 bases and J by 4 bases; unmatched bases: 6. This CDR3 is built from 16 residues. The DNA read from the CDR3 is TGTGCCAGCAGTTGGGGGACTAGCGGGAATTCAGAGACC. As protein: CASSWGTSGNSET. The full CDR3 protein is CASSWGTSGNSETQYF.

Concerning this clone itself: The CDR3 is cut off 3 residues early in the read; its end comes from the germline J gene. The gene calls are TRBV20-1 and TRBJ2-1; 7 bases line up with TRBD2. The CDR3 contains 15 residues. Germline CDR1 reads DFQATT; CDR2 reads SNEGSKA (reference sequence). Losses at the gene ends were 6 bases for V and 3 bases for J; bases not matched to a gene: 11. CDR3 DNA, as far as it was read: TGCAGTGCCTATTCGGGGGGAGGGGACTACAATGAG. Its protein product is CSAYSGGGDYNE. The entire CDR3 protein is CSAYSGGGDYNEQFF.

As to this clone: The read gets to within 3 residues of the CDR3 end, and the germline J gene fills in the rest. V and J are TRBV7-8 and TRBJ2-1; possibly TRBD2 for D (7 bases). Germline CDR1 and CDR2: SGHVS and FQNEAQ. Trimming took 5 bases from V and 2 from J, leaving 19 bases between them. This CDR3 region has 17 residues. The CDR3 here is CASSAIGGQGTYNEQFF. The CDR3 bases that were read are TGTGCCAGCAGCGCAATCGGGGGGCAAGGGACCTACAATGAG.

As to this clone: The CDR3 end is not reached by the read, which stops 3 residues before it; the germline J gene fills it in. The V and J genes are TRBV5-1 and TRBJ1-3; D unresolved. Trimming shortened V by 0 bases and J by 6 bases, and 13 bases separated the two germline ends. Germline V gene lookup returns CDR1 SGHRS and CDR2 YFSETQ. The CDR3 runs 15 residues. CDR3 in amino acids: CASSLGPLGTNTIYF. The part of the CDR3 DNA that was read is TGCGCCAGCAGCTTGGGTCCGCTGGGCACAAACACC.

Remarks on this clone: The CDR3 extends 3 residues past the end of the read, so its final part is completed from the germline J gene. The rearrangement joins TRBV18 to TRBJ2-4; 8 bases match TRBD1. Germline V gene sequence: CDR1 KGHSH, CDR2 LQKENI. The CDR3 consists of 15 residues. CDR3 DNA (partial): TGTGCCAGCTCACCGAGGACGCAACAGGGGGGTGGT. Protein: CASSPRTQQGGG. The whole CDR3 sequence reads CASSPRTQQGGGQYF.

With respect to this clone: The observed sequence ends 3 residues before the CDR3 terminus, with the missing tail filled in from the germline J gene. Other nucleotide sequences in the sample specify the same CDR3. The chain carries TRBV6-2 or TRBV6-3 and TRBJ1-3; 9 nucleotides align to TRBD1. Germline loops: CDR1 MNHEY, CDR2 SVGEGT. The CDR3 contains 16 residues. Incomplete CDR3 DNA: TGTGCCAGCAGTTACTCGATCCCCGGGACAGGGTCCTTG. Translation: CASSYSIPGTGSL. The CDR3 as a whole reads CASSYSIPGTGSLIYF.

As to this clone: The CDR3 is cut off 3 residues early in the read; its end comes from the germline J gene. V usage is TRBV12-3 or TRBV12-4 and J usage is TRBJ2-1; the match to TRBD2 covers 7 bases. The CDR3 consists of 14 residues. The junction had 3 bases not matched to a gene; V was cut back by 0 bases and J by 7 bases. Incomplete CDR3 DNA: TGTGCCAGCAGTTTAGCTGGGGAGGGGAATGAG. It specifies CASSLAGEGNE. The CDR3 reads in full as CASSLAGEGNEQFF.